A single sample is the source of the 20 T cell receptor beta chains below, sequenced in a study of Ad26.COV2.S vaccination and SARS-CoV-2 variants. Treatment specified: around 19 received Ad26.COV2.S at low or high dose, single or two shots; 5 received placebo; per-sample allocation not given. Day 63 after the first vaccine or placebo injection was the time point for sampling. Data came from immunoSEQ multiplex PCR; TCRdb stores just in-frame clones and leaves some out. The sample has around 300,000 clones; approximately 90% are singletons. Material: peripheral blood, obtained in a trial of Ad26.COV2.S vaccine versus placebo. The receptors stem from a person aged 18-60 years who received the Ad26.COV2.S COVID-19 vaccine or a placebo.

In its sample, this clone was seen a few times. This chain connects TRBV5-1 to TRBJ2-7; D remains ambiguous. The V gene's germline CDR1 is SGHRS and CDR2 YFSETQ. The CDR3 extends over 14 amino acids. V gave up 0 bases and J gave up 4 bases, with 11 bases separating them. The CDR3 DNA is TGCGCCAGCAGCTTGGTTGGACCCCGATACGAGCAGTACTTC. It encodes CASSLVGPRYEQYF.

The chain has TRBV30 and TRBJ1-5; TRBD1 agrees at 7 bases. This CDR3 has 14 amino acids. Germline V gene sequence: CDR1 GTSNPN, CDR2 SVGIG (reference sequence). J was trimmed by 3 bases and V by 5 bases; bases with no gene match: 7. The DNA of the CDR3 is TGTGCCTGGGCGGCTACAGGGGACAATCAGCCCCAGCATTTT. Protein: CAWAATGDNQPQHF.

V gene TRBV9 combines with J gene TRBJ1-1; 10 bases agree with TRBD1. Trimming cost V 3 bases and J 5 bases; bases outside gene matches: 7. This CDR3 has 15 residues. CDR1 SGDLS and CDR2 YYNGEE come from the germline V gene. CDR3 residues: CASSGWTGGLTEAFF. The DNA of the CDR3 is TGTGCCAGCAGCGGCTGGACAGGGGGTTTAACTGAAGCTTTCTTT.

The chain has TRBV3-1 (or the pseudogene TRBV3-2) and TRBJ2-5; D is perhaps TRBD1 or TRBD2 (6 bases each). Germline V gives CDR1 LGHDT, CDR2 YNNKEL (reference sequence). CDR3 length: 14 residues. The ends were cut back, 1 base at V and 5 bases at J, with 11 bases in the middle. This CDR3 is CASSQVAGHETQYF. The DNA for the CDR3 is TGTGCCAGCAGCCAAGTGGCGGGACACGAGACCCAGTACTTC.

The chain is built from TRBV19 and TRBJ1-5, with D hard to call. V was cut by 7 bases and J by 4 bases, with 8 bases left in between. This CDR3 is built from 12 residues. Germline V gives CDR1 LNHDA, CDR2 SQIVND (reference sequence). CDR3 protein: CASTGRNQPQHF. In DNA form, the CDR3 reads TGTGCCAGTACTGGAAGGAATCAGCCCCAGCATTTT.

This chain uses TRBV7-6 with TRBJ2-3; tentative D call: TRBD2 (6 bases). Germline V gene data show CDR1 as SGHVS and CDR2 as FNYEAQ. The ends were cut back, 1 base at V and 4 bases at J, with 12 bases in the middle. CDR3 length equals 15 residues. CDR3: CASSLEWGGADTQYF. As DNA, the CDR3 is TGTGCCAGCAGCTTAGAATGGGGCGGGGCAGATACGCAGTATTTT.

The chain employs TRBV30 and TRBJ2-6; D remains ambiguous. CDR1 GTSNPN and CDR2 SVGIG come from the germline V gene (reference sequence). The CDR3 is 20 residues long. Trimming shortened V by 0 bases and J by 0 bases, and 21 bases separated the two germline ends. CDR3 residues: CAWSVLRQTAVNSGANVLTF. CDR3 DNA: TGTGCCTGGAGTGTACTGCGCCAGACCGCAGTGAACTCTGGGGCCAACGTCCTGACTTTC.

The chain carries TRBV6-5 and TRBJ1-4, with a weak D call TRBD1 (5 bases). Germline CDR1 is MNHEY and CDR2 is SVGAGI. V gave up 4 bases and J gave up 8 bases, with 11 bases separating them. The CDR3 loop spans 13 amino acids. CDR3 sequence reads: CASSSTRGEKLFF. CDR3 nucleotide sequence: TGTGCCAGCAGTTCCACCCGGGGCGAAAAACTGTTTTTT.

The chain carries TRBV19 and TRBJ2-2; D gene unclear. The germline gives CDR1 LNHDA, CDR2 SQIVND (reference sequence). The V end was cut by 6 bases, the J end by 7 bases, with 9 bases between. The CDR3 extends over 12 amino acids. Here the CDR3 DNA reads TGTGCCAGTAGACCAAGTGGCGGGGAGCTGTTTTTT. Translation gives CASRPSGGELFF.

Of note for this clone: Other DNA sequences from this sample encode an identical CDR3 as well. The rearrangement links TRBV3-1 (or the pseudogene TRBV3-2) to TRBJ1-1; D is undetermined. This CDR3 is 14 amino acids long. The germline gives CDR1 LGHDT, CDR2 YNNKEL (reference sequence). V was cut by 0 bases and J by 0 bases, with 5 bases left in between. The DNA for the CDR3 is TGTGCCAGCAGCCAAGACACTATGAACACTGAAGCTTTCTTT. Amino acids: CASSQDTMNTEAFF.

This rearrangement joins TRBV5-5 to TRBJ1-2; 7 nucleotides align to TRBD1. Unmatched junction bases numbered 9, after V lost 0 bases and J lost 4 bases. CDR1 is SGHKS and CDR2 is YYEKEE in the germline V gene (reference sequence). The CDR3 totals 16 residues. In DNA, the CDR3 is TGTGCCAGCAGCTTGGCCGGGGGACAGTCGATCTATGGCTACACCTTC. It specifies CASSLAGGQSIYGYTF.

The chain is built from TRBV29-1 and TRBJ2-2; no clear D gene. The CDR3 length is 13 residues. Germline V lookup: CDR1 SQVTM, CDR2 ANQGSEA. Between the trimmed V and J ends, which lost 7 bases and 2 bases, there was a span of 11 bases. CDR3 DNA: TGCAGCGCTGAGATGCAAAACACCGGGGAGCTGTTTTTT. It translates to CSAEMQNTGELFF.

This chain joins TRBV7-6 and TRBJ2-3; no clear D. V was shortened by 1 base and J by 8 bases, with 4 bases between the two germline ends. The CDR3 loop spans 11 amino acids. Germline loops: CDR1 SGHVS, CDR2 FNYEAQ. The DNA of the CDR3 is TGTGCCAGCAGCTTAGGAGGTACGCAGTATTTT. It codes for CASSLGGTQYF.

J is TRBJ2-7 and V is TRBV28, with 14 bases fitting TRBD2. The CDR3 covers 14 residues. CDR1 MDHEN and CDR2 SYDVKM come from the germline V gene. The J segment lost 3 bases and the V segment lost 6 bases, leaving 1 base of the junction unmatched. CDR3 protein: CASRTSGRGYEQYF. The CDR3 DNA is TGTGCCAGCAGGACTAGCGGGAGGGGCTACGAGCAGTACTTC.

The gene calls are TRBV11-2 and TRBJ2-7; D could derive from TRBD1 or TRBD2 (5 bases each). In germline, CDR1 is SGHAT, CDR2 FQNNGV. V lost 3 bases, J lost 5 bases, and 17 bases lay in between. The CDR3 is 15 amino acids. The CDR3 is CASSFRFGRGDEQYF. The CDR3 nucleotides read TGTGCCAGCAGCTTCAGGTTTGGCCGGGGCGACGAGCAGTACTTC.

The gene calls are TRBV5-1 and TRBJ2-7; tentative D call: TRBD1 (5 bases). Looked up from germline, CDR1 is SGHRS and CDR2 is YFSETQ. This CDR3 comprises 14 residues. Trimming took 5 bases from V and 2 from J, leaving 14 bases between them. Here the CDR3 reads CASRRVGETYEQYF. CDR3 nucleotides: TGCGCCAGCAGAAGGGTAGGGGAAACCTACGAGCAGTACTTC.

The chain joins TRBV24-1 to TRBJ2-7; the D gene is possibly TRBD1 (6 bases). Germline CDR1 is KGHDR and CDR2 is SFDVKD. V lost 0 bases and J 6 bases, leaving 8 bases between the germline ends. The CDR3 contains 13 residues. CDR3 residues: CATSDLGGSEQYF. CDR3 in DNA: TGTGCCACCAGTGATTTGGGGGGCTCCGAGCAGTACTTC.

This chain links TRBV7-9 with TRBJ1-2; D is possibly TRBD1 (5 bases). Germline V gene data show CDR1 as SEHNR and CDR2 as FQNEAQ (reference sequence). The CDR3 runs 12 residues. Trimming took off 4 bases at V and 10 bases at J, with 13 bases between the two ends. The CDR3: CASSSRRGDYTF. CDR3 coding DNA: TGTGCCAGCAGCTCCCGACGAGGGGACTACACCTTC.

The chain uses TRBV28 and TRBJ2-6; D unclear. V was cut by 8 bases and J by 2 bases, with 7 bases left in between. Germline V gives CDR1 MDHEN, CDR2 SYDVKM. There are 13 residues in the CDR3. Here the CDR3 reads CASHSAGANVLTF. The CDR3 bases are TGTGCCAGCCACTCCGCTGGGGCCAACGTCCTGACTTTC. The full variable domain, with the rest looked up from reference TRBV28 and TRBJ2-6, is DVKVTQSSRYLVKRTGEKVFLECVQDMDHENMFWYRQDPGLGLRLIYFSYDVKMKEKGDIPEGYSVSREKKERFSLILESASTNQTSMYLCASHSAGANVLTFGAGSRLTVL.

This clone was found a few times. CDR3 DNA sequence: TGCGCCAGCAGCCAAGCCACAGGGTTTCGAGAGACCCAGTACTTC. The encoded protein is CASSQATGFRETQYF. The chain joins TRBV4-3 to TRBJ2-5; D possibly corresponds to TRBD1 (6 bases). This CDR3 contains 15 residues. Germline V gene data show CDR1 as LGHNA and CDR2 as YSLEER. Trimming left V 1 base short and J 4 bases short, with 13 bases between.